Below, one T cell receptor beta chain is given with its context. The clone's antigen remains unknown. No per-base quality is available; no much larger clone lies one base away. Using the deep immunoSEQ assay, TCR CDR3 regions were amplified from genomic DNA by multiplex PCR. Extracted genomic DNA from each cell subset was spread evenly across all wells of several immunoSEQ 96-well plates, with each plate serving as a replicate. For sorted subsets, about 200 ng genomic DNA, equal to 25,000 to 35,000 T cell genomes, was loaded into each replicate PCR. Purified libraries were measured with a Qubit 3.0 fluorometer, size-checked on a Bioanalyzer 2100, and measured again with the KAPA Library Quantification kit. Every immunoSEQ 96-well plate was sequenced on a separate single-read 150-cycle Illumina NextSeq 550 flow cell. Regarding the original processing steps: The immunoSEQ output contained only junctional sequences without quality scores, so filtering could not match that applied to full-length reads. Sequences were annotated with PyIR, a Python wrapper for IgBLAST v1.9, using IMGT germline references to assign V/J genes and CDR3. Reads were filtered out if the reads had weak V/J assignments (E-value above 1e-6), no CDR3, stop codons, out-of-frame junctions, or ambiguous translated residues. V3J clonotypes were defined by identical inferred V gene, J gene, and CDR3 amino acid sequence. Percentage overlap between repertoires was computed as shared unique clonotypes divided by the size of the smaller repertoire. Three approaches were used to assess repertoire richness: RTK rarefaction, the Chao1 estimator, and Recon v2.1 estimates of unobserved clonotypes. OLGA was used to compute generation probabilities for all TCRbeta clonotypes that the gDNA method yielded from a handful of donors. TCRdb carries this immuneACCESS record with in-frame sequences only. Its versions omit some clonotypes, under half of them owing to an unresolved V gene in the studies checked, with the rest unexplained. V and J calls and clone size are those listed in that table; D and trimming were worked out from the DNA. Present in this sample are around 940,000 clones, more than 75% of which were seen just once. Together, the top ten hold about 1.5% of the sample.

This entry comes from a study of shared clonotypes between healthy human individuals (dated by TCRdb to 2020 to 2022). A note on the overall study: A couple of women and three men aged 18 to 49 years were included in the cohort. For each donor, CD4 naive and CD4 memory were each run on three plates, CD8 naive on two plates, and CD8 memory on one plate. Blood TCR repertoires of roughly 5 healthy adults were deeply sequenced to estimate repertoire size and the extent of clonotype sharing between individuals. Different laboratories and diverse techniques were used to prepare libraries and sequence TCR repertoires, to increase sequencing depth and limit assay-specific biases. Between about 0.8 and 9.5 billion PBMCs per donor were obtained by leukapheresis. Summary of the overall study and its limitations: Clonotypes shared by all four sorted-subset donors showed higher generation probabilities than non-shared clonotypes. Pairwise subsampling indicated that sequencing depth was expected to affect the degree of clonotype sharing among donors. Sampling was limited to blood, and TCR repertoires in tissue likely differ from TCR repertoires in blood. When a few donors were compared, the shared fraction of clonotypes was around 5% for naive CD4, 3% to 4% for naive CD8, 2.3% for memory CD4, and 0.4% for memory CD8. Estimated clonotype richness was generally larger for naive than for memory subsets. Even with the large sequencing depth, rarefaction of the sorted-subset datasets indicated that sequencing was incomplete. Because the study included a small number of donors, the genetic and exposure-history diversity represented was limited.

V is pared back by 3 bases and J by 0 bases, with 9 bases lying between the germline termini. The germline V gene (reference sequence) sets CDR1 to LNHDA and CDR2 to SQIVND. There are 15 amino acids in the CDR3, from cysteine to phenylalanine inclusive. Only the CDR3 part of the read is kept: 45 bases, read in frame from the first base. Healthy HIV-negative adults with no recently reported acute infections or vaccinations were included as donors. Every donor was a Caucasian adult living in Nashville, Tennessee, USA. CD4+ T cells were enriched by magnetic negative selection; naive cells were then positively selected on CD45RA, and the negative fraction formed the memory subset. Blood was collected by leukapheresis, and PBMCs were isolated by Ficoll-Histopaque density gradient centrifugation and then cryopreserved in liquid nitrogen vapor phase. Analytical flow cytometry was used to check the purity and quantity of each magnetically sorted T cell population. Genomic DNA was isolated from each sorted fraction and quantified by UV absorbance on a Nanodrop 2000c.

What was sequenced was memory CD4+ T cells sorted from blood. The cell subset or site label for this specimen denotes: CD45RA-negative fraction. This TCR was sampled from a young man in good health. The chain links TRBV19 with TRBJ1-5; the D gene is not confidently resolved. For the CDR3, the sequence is CASSMESPSNQPQHF. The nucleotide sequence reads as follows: TGTGCCAGTAGTATGGAGTCTCCTAGCAATCAGCCCCAGCATTTT.